The clone carrying this T cell receptor beta chain was recorded once. Here immunoSEQ multiplex PCR was the method, and the copy in TCRdb shows in-frame clones only, minus some. In the table there are 90,000 to 100,000 clones, about 83% of which are singletons. The data are from a study of blood T cell repertoires in COVID-19. Study summary: Sites across the United States, Italy and Spain contributed samples from acute and convalescent COVID-19.

The germline CDR1 and CDR2 sequences are MNHEY and SVGAGI. This CDR3 contains 16 residues. V dropped 0 bases and J dropped 4; count of bases not matched to a gene: 7. The clonotype originates from a man between 65 and 80 years old with active or convalescent COVID-19. The sequenced sample was peripheral blood. The rearrangement uses TRBV6-5 and TRBJ1-1; 8 bases fit TRBD1. The CDR3 region has the DNA TGTGCCAGCAGTTACTCGCAGTTAACAGGGGGCACTGAAGCTTTCTTT. The encoded protein is CASSYSQLTGGTEAFF.